This TCR beta chain came from a study of beta chain features in type 1 diabetes. The study reverse transcribed the entire isolated RNA, so it sequenced expressed TCRB transcripts. The data were produced by immunoSEQ multiplex PCR, yet TCRdb's version contains in-frame clones alone and is incomplete. The sample includes 200,000 to 250,000 clones, about a tenth of them seen just once. The TCR comes from a man younger than 35 in good health. Material: central memory CD4+ T cells from blood.

CDR3 amino acids: CASSPGSGYNEQFF. The CDR3 nucleotides are TGTGCCAGCAGCCCCGGGAGCGGATACAATGAGCAGTTCTTC. The chain combines TRBV14 with TRBJ2-1, with D perhaps matching TRBD2 (6 bases). V shed 4 bases and J shed 4 bases, with 11 bases lying between them. The germline V gene encodes CDR1 SGHDN and CDR2 FVKESK. This CDR3 has 14 residues. Full variable domain (rest looked up from reference TRBV14 and TRBJ2-1): EAGVTQFPSHSVIEKGQTVTLRCDPISGHDNLYWYRRVMGKEIKFLLHFVKESKQDESGMPNNRFLAERTGGTYSTLKVQPAELEDSGVYFCASSPGSGYNEQFFGPGTRLTVL.